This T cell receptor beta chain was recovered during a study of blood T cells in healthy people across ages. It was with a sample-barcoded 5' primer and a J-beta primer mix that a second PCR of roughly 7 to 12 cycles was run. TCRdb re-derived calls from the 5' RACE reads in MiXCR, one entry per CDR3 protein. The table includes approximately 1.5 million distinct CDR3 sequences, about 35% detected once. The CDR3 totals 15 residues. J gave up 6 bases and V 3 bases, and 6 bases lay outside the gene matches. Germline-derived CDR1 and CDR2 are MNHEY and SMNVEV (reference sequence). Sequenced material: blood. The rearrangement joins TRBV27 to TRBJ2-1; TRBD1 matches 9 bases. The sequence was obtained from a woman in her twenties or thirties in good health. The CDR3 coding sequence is TGTGCCAGCAGTTTTGGGGACAGGGAAAGCAATGAGCAGTTCTTC. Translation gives CASSFGDRESNEQFF.